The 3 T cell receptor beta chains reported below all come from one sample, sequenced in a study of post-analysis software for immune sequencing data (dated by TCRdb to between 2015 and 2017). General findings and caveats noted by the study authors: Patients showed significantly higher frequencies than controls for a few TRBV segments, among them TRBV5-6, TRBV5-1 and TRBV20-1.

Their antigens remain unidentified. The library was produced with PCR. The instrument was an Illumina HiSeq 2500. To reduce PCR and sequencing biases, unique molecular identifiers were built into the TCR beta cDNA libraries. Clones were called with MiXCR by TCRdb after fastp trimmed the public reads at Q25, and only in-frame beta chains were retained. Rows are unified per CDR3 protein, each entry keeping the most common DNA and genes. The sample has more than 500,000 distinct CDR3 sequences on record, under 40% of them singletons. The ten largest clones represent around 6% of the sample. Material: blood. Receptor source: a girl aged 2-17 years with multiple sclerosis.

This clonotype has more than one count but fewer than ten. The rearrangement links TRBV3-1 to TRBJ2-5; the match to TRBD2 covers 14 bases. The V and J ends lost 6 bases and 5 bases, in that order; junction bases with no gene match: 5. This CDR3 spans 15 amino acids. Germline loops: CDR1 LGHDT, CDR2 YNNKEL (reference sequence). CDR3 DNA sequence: TGTGCCAGCAGTCGACTAGCGGGAGGGGTCGAGACCCAGTACTTC. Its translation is CASSRLAGGVETQYF.

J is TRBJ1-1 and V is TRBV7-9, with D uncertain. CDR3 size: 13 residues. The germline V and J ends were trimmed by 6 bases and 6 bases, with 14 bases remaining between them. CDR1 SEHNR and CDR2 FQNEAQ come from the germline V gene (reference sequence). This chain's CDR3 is CASSPEGLAEAFF. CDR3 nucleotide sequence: TGTGCCAGCAGTCCCGAGGGCTTGGCTGAAGCTTTCTTT.

The CDR3 DNA is TGTGCCAGCAGCCCCGGGTTAGGGGGACGGACCCAGTACTTC. This translates into CASSPGLGGRTQYF. V usage is TRBV12-3 or TRBV12-4 and J usage is TRBJ2-5; the D gene is possibly TRBD1 (6 bases). The CDR3 runs to 14 residues. The V end was cut by 6 bases, the J end by 7 bases, with 18 bases between.